The 23 T cell receptor beta chains below come from one sample, sequenced in a study of control samples from healthy donors and cancer patients. Libraries were prepared by immunoSEQ multiplex PCR; TCRdb keeps only in-frame clonotypes and omits some of them. The repertoire includes just over 150,000 clones, over 85% of them detected once, and under 8.5% sits in the top ten. The specimen was blood. These receptors all stem from a woman aged 40 to 50 in good health.

V gene TRBV6-5 combines with J gene TRBJ1-1; D is ambiguous. The V gene lost 8 bases and the J gene lost 8 bases, with 9 bases spanning the gap. CDR1 MNHEY and CDR2 SVGAGI come from the germline V gene. The CDR3 is made up of 10 amino acids. The CDR3 reads CASLRREAFF. In DNA form, the CDR3 reads TGTGCCAGCCTTCGGAGAGAAGCTTTCTTT.

V is TRBV28 and J is TRBJ2-3, with TRBD2 matching 9 bases. CDR1 is MDHEN and CDR2 is SYDVKM in the germline V gene. CDR3 size: 17 residues. J gave up 4 bases and V 2 bases, and 10 bases lay outside the gene matches. CDR3 protein: CASSLDWLAGEADTQYF. CDR3 nucleotides: TGTGCCAGCAGTTTAGATTGGTTAGCGGGAGAGGCAGATACGCAGTATTTT.

V is TRBV5-4 and J is TRBJ1-4; TRBD1 aligns across 10 bases. V lost 1 base to trimming and J lost 0 bases; unmatched junction nucleotides: 6. The CDR3 consists of 18 residues. CDR1 is SGHNT, CDR2 YYREEE, per germline (reference sequence). Written as DNA, the CDR3 is TGTGCCAGCAGCTTGCACCGGGACAGGGGTGCAACTAATGAAAAACTGTTTTTT. Protein: CASSLHRDRGATNEKLFF.

This clone was counted once. This CDR3 reads CASSTGTGVNTEAFF. The CDR3 bases are TGTGCCAGTAGTACAGGAACAGGGGTGAACACTGAAGCTTTCTTT. This chain links TRBV19 with TRBJ1-1, with 7 bases aligning to TRBD1. CDR1 and CDR2 from the germline V gene are LNHDA and SQIVND (reference sequence). The CDR3 is made up of 15 amino acids. The junction had 5 bases not matched to a gene; V was cut back by 4 bases and J by 0 bases.

J is TRBJ2-7 and V is TRBV9; D may match TRBD1 or TRBD2 (5 bases each). Trimming left V 0 bases short and J 2 bases short, with 9 bases between. The CDR3 loop spans 14 amino acids. CDR1 is SGDLS and CDR2 is YYNGEE in the germline V gene. CDR3 sequence: CASSVDQGPYEQYF. CDR3 sequence (DNA): TGTGCCAGCAGCGTAGACCAGGGACCCTACGAGCAGTACTTC.

The CDR3 region has the DNA TGCGCCAGCAGCCGGGACAGGGCTATTGGTTCACCCCTCCACTTT. Translated: CASSRDRAIGSPLHF. This chain links TRBV10-2 with TRBJ1-6; 9 bases are shared with TRBD1. Germline trimming cut 6 bases from V and 9 bases from J; bases unmatched to any gene: 9. Germline V gene data show CDR1 as WSHSY and CDR2 as SAAADI. The CDR3 runs 15 residues.

In nucleotides, the CDR3 is TGTGCCAGCAGCCCAGCGACTAGCGGGTACTACAATGAGCAGTTCTTC. Its protein is CASSPATSGYYNEQFF. The gene calls are TRBV7-9 and TRBJ2-1; the match to TRBD2 covers 10 bases. V was pared by 5 bases and J by 3 bases, with 7 bases of the junction left unmatched. The CDR3 loop spans 16 amino acids. Looked up from germline, CDR1 is SEHNR and CDR2 is FQNEAQ (reference sequence).

The rearrangement joins TRBV29-1 to TRBJ2-1, with D possibly TRBD2 on 5 matching bases. The V and J ends lost 5 bases and 9 bases respectively, with 14 bases between them. Germline CDR1 SQVTM, CDR2 ANQGSEA. The CDR3 loop spans 12 amino acids. CDR3 residues: CSVKVAGLEQFF. For the CDR3, the DNA is TGCAGCGTTAAGGTTGCGGGTCTTGAGCAGTTCTTC.

A few counts support this clone. This chain uses TRBV25-1 with TRBJ2-7, with D uncertain. This CDR3 is built from 16 residues. Looked up from germline, CDR1 is MGHDK and CDR2 is SYGVNS. V shed 7 bases and J shed 2 bases, with 21 bases lying between them. The CDR3 is CASIGTADAVTYEQYF. The CDR3 region has the DNA TGTGCCAGCATTGGAACAGCCGACGCGGTGACCTACGAGCAGTACTTC.

This chain joins TRBV29-1 and TRBJ1-2; D gene uncertain. The germline V gene has CDR1 SQVTM and CDR2 ANQGSEA. Trimming removed 1 base at V and 0 bases at J, with 15 bases between. CDR3 size: 16 residues. The CDR3 DNA follows: TGCAGCGTTGAAGTATTTGGTGGGCAGGCTAACTATGGCTACACCTTC. Protein sequence: CSVEVFGGQANYGYTF.

This clone has only one observation. The rearrangement uses TRBV9 and TRBJ1-3; TRBD1 matches at 9 bases. CDR1 and CDR2 from the germline V gene are SGDLS and YYNGEE. The CDR3 length is 14 residues. With 3 bases clipped from V and 6 bases from J, the junction kept 4 bases outside the gene matches. The DNA of the CDR3 is TGTGCCAGCAGCGATCGGACAGGGGTAAACACCATATATTTT. As protein: CASSDRTGVNTIYF.

The chain recombines TRBV29-1 with TRBJ1-1; 10 positions agree with TRBD1. V shed 6 bases, J shed 5 bases, and the junction held 9 bases outside the gene matches. The CDR3 extends over 14 amino acids. In germline, CDR1 is SQVTM, CDR2 ANQGSEA. The CDR3 sequence: CSVSRTGGETEAFF. CDR3 DNA sequence: TGCAGCGTCTCTCGGACAGGGGGGGAGACTGAAGCTTTCTTT.

This rearrangement joins TRBV19 to TRBJ1-1; D is unclear. The CDR3 is 13 residues long. The V end was cut by 3 bases, the J end by 4 bases, with 9 bases between. Germline assignment: CDR1 LNHDA and CDR2 SQIVND (reference sequence). The CDR3 DNA is TGTGCCAGTAGTATTTCCCCACGCACTGAAGCTTTCTTT. It yields the protein CASSISPRTEAFF.

V usage is TRBV20-1 and J usage is TRBJ1-2; 7 nucleotides agree with TRBD1. The germline V gene has CDR1 DFQATT and CDR2 SNEGSKA (reference sequence). This CDR3 comprises 15 residues. The J segment lost 1 base and the V segment lost 3 bases, leaving 8 bases of the junction unmatched. This chain's CDR3 is CSASSDRVDNYGYTF. Here the CDR3 DNA reads TGCAGTGCTAGTTCTGACAGGGTTGATAACTATGGCTACACCTTC.

The rearrangement joins TRBV5-1 to TRBJ1-4, with D possibly matching TRBD1 (5 bases). Germline V gives CDR1 SGHRS, CDR2 YFSETQ. V was cut by 5 bases and J by 3 bases, with 8 bases left in between. This CDR3 contains 13 residues. The CDR3 here is CASSKGSNEKLFF. CDR3 coding DNA: TGCGCCAGCAGTAAGGGGTCTAATGAAAAACTGTTTTTT.

The chain links TRBV7-9 to TRBJ1-1; D may be TRBD1 (5 bases). Trimming pared 5 bases from V and 4 bases from J, leaving 14 bases between. Germline values: CDR1 SEHNR, CDR2 FQNEAQ (reference sequence). The CDR3 contains 14 residues. The CDR3 sequence: CASSPHRGSTEAFF. CDR3 coding DNA: TGTGCCAGCAGCCCCCATCGGGGCAGCACTGAAGCTTTCTTT.

This clone has just one count. This chain uses TRBV6-1 with TRBJ1-4; D not certain. This CDR3 spans 13 amino acids. CDR1 is MNHNS, CDR2 SASEGT, per germline. V was pared by 1 base and J by 12 bases, with 12 bases between. CDR3 in DNA: TGTGCCAGCAGTGAAGGACTAGATCGGCAACTGTTTTTT. Translation: CASSEGLDRQLFF.

V is TRBV19 and J is TRBJ2-7; D remains unclear. Germline CDR1 is LNHDA and CDR2 is SQIVND (reference sequence). CDR3 size: 16 residues. Trimming stripped 7 bases from V and 2 bases from J, with 21 bases between. CDR3 in DNA: TGTGCCAGTACCCCCGAGACGGGCCGTCCCCCCTACGAGCAGTACTTC. Amino acid sequence: CASTPETGRPPYEQYF.

The chain has TRBV18 and TRBJ2-1, with 9 bases fitting TRBD2. The CDR3 spans 18 residues. Germline loops: CDR1 KGHSH, CDR2 LQKENI. The V segment lost 2 bases and the J segment 3 bases; nucleotides outside the gene matches: 11. The CDR3 DNA reads as TGTGCCAGCTCACCAACATCCGGCCGTAGCGGGGGCTACAATGAGCAGTTCTTC. This encodes CASSPTSGRSGGYNEQFF.

The chain uses TRBV3-1 (or the pseudogene TRBV3-2) and TRBJ2-4, with a tentative D call TRBD2 (5 bases). V was trimmed by 0 bases and J by 12 bases, leaving 18 bases between them. There are 15 residues in the CDR3. Germline V lookup: CDR1 LGHDT, CDR2 YNNKEL (reference sequence). CDR3 sequence reads: CASSQEAVSQRNQYF. The CDR3 nucleotides read TGTGCCAGCAGCCAAGAAGCGGTTAGTCAGCGGAATCAGTACTTC.

The chain couples TRBV18 to TRBJ1-1; D possibly corresponds to TRBD1 (5 bases). Germline lookup yields CDR1 KGHSH and CDR2 LQKENI. V lost 0 bases and J 6 bases, leaving 11 bases between the germline ends. This CDR3 is 14 amino acids long. In DNA, the CDR3 is TGTGCCAGCTCACCACCGGTCCAGGGCCCTGAAGCTTTCTTT. This codes for CASSPPVQGPEAFF. Supplemented by reference TRBV18 and TRBJ1-1, the full variable domain reads NAGVMQNPRHLVRRRGQEARLRCSPMKGHSHVYWYRQLPEEGLKFMVYLQKENIIDESGMPKERFSAEFPKEGPSILRIQQVVRGDSAAYFCASSPPVQGPEAFFGQGTRLTVV.

V and J are TRBV5-1 and TRBJ2-5, with a tentative D call TRBD1 (6 bases). The CDR3 loop spans 15 amino acids. Per germline, CDR1 SGHRS and CDR2 YFSETQ. With 0 bases removed from V and 5 bases from J, the gap between germline ends came to 14 bases. CDR3 in DNA: TGCGCCAGCAGCTTGGAGGCAGGGGTTCTGGAGACCCAGTACTTC. Protein: CASSLEAGVLETQYF. The whole variable domain, filled in from reference TRBV5-1 and TRBJ2-5, reads KAGVTQTPRYLIKTRGQQVTLSCSPISGHRSVSWYQQTPGQGLQFLFEYFSETQRNKGNFPGRFSGRQFSNSRSEMNVSTLELGDSALYLCASSLEAGVLETQYFGPGTRLLVL.

The chain recombines TRBV19 with TRBJ1-3, with D tentatively TRBD1 (6 bases). Trimming shortened V by 10 bases and J by 2 bases, and 12 bases separated the two germline ends. The CDR3 contains 13 residues. Germline values: CDR1 LNHDA, CDR2 SQIVND (reference sequence). This chain's CDR3 is CAIINRAGNTIYF. CDR3 coding DNA: TGTGCCATAATTAACAGGGCTGGAAACACCATATATTTT.